What follows are 16 T cell receptor beta chains derived from one specimen sequenced in a study of shared clonotypes between healthy human individuals. Assay: immunoSEQ multiplex PCR; the TCRdb copy retains only in-frame clones and omits some. The profile shows 650,000 to 800,000 clones, just under 75% of them singletons. Sequencing was done on a sample of memory CD4+ T cells sorted from blood. Noted subset: CD45RA-negative fraction. The receptor source for this set is a woman under 40 in good health.

The chain uses TRBV19 and TRBJ2-1; 12 bases agree with TRBD2. This CDR3 has 15 residues. J lost 4 bases, V lost 9 bases, and 7 bases had no gene match. Germline V lookup: CDR1 LNHDA, CDR2 SQIVND (reference sequence). CDR3 sequence (DNA): TGTGCCAGCTCGAAGGGGACTAGCGGGTACAATGAGCAGTTCTTC. It translates to CASSKGTSGYNEQFF.

CDR3 DNA: TGTGCCAGCAGATCGCAGGGGATGCGCTATGGCTACACCTTC. It specifies CASRSQGMRYGYTF. The rearrangement links TRBV5-6 to TRBJ1-2, with D tentatively TRBD1 (6 bases). Trimming left V 5 bases short and J 4 bases short, with 15 bases between. The germline V gene has CDR1 SGHDT and CDR2 YYEEEE. The CDR3 is made up of 14 amino acids.

V is TRBV9 and J is TRBJ2-5; no reliable D call. Matching the DNA end better, TRBJ2-7 makes the J call doubtful. Germline-derived CDR1 and CDR2 are SGDLS and YYNGEE. The CDR3 length is 15 residues. CDR3 residues: CASSVGIQHPYEQYF. CDR3 nucleotides: TGTGCCAGCAGCGTAGGTATCCAACACCCCTACGAGCAGTACTTC.

The V gene is TRBV10-1, the J gene TRBJ2-1; D ambiguous. With 0 bases removed from V and 6 bases from J, the gap between germline ends came to 12 bases. This CDR3 is built from 15 residues. Germline CDR1 WNHNN, CDR2 SYGVQD (reference sequence). CDR3 loop: CASSESMAGPNEQFF. The CDR3 nucleotides are TGCGCCAGCAGTGAGTCGATGGCAGGCCCCAATGAGCAGTTCTTC.

The V gene is TRBV11-2, the J gene TRBJ2-2, with D uncertain. V dropped 5 bases and J dropped 2 bases, with 9 bases sitting between them. This CDR3 is built from 14 residues. The germline CDR1 and CDR2 sequences are SGHAT and FQNNGV. The DNA for the CDR3 is TGTGCCAGCAGCGCATCTCTCAACACCGGGGAGCTGTTTTTT. This gives the protein CASSASLNTGELFF.

V and J are TRBV6-1 and TRBJ2-7; D tentatively fits TRBD1 or TRBD2 (5 bases each). Trimming took off 3 bases at V and 3 bases at J, with 18 bases between the two ends. Germline lookup yields CDR1 MNHNS and CDR2 SASEGT. The CDR3 is made up of 16 amino acids. In DNA form, the CDR3 reads TGTGCCAGCAGTGAGGCTCAGGGAGCGCGTCTCTACGAGCAGTACTTC. Its protein product is CASSEAQGARLYEQYF.

The V and J genes are TRBV19 and TRBJ2-7, with 7 bases aligning to TRBD2. J was trimmed by 9 bases and V by 5 bases; bases with no gene match: 7. The CDR3 consists of 12 residues. Germline V gene lookup returns CDR1 LNHDA and CDR2 SQIVND (reference sequence). The CDR3 spells CASSASGTSQYF. The CDR3 region has the DNA TGTGCCAGTAGTGCCAGCGGGACCTCGCAGTACTTC.

This clone appeared once. This chain's CDR3 is CASSYSSGTGATEAFF. CDR3 coding DNA: TGTGCCAGCAGTTACTCCTCCGGGACAGGGGCCACTGAAGCTTTCTTT. The chain combines TRBV6-5 with TRBJ1-1, with 10 bases matching TRBD1. In germline, CDR1 is MNHEY, CDR2 SVGAGI. The V segment lost 0 bases and the J segment 4 bases; nucleotides outside the gene matches: 5. The CDR3 is 16 residues long.

The chain combines TRBV6-5 with TRBJ1-1; D remains ambiguous. The CDR3 covers 13 residues. Looked up from germline, CDR1 is MNHEY and CDR2 is SVGAGI. Trimming removed 7 bases at V and 1 base at J, with 10 bases between. CDR3 region: CASNRLGNTEAFF. The DNA of the CDR3 is TGTGCCAGCAACCGGCTGGGGAACACTGAAGCTTTCTTT.

This chain links TRBV27 with TRBJ1-2; D remains unclear. The CDR3 runs 14 residues. Germline V lookup: CDR1 MNHEY, CDR2 SMNVEV (reference sequence). V shed 6 bases and J shed 4 bases, with 15 bases lying between them. This CDR3 is CASRPGLPPYGYTF. CDR3 coding DNA: TGTGCCAGCAGGCCCGGACTTCCACCCTATGGCTACACCTTC.

The chain joins TRBV6-1 to TRBJ2-3; TRBD2 aligns across 11 bases. The V and J ends lost 6 bases and 2 bases, in that order; junction bases with no gene match: 4. The germline gives CDR1 MNHNS, CDR2 SASEGT. The CDR3 contains 15 residues. The DNA of the CDR3 is TGTGCCAGCAGGCTACTAGCGGGAGTCACAGATACGCAGTATTTT. It translates to CASRLLAGVTDTQYF.

The chain recombines TRBV29-1 with TRBJ2-7; weak D call: TRBD1 (5 bases). Germline CDR1 and CDR2: SQVTM and ANQGSEA. The CDR3 is 12 residues long. Trimming cost V 7 bases and J 2 bases, with 12 bases left between them. The CDR3 nucleotides are TGCAGCGCCTCAGGGAATACCTACGAGCAGTACTTC. This gives the protein CSASGNTYEQYF.

In this sample, this clone turned up once. This chain connects TRBV5-1 to TRBJ1-5, with D possibly being TRBD1 (5 bases). Trimming removed 5 bases at V and 1 base at J, with 10 bases between. Germline V CDR1 and CDR2: SGHRS, YFSETQ. This CDR3 region has 14 residues. The CDR3 DNA reads TGCGCCAGCAGACCCGGGGGAAGCAATCAGCCCCAGCATTTT. It codes for CASRPGGSNQPQHF.

This chain links TRBV19 with TRBJ1-2; unclear D gene. CDR1 LNHDA and CDR2 SQIVND come from the germline V gene (reference sequence). V dropped 5 bases and J dropped 3 bases, with 10 bases sitting between them. This CDR3 region has 13 residues. CDR3 sequence reads: CASSPTPDYGYTF. In nucleotides, the CDR3 is TGTGCCAGTAGTCCTACTCCCGACTATGGCTACACCTTC.

The V call is TRBV9, the J call TRBJ2-7; D gene unclear. The germline gives CDR1 SGDLS, CDR2 YYNGEE. This CDR3 comprises 16 residues. The germline V and J ends were trimmed by 2 bases and 0 bases, with 15 bases remaining between them. The CDR3 loop is CASSVRGDTSSYEQYF. The CDR3 DNA reads TGTGCCAGCAGCGTGAGAGGAGATACCAGCTCCTACGAGCAGTACTTC.

This chain joins TRBV19 and TRBJ1-1; the D gene is possibly TRBD1 (5 bases). The V end lost 1 base, the J end lost 4 bases, and 19 bases lay between the germline ends. CDR1 is LNHDA and CDR2 is SQIVND in the germline V gene (reference sequence). This CDR3 has 17 residues. The chain's CDR3 is CASSIAGDLGGFTEAFF. The CDR3 DNA follows: TGTGCCAGTAGTATAGCTGGGGACCTTGGGGGGTTCACTGAAGCTTTCTTT.